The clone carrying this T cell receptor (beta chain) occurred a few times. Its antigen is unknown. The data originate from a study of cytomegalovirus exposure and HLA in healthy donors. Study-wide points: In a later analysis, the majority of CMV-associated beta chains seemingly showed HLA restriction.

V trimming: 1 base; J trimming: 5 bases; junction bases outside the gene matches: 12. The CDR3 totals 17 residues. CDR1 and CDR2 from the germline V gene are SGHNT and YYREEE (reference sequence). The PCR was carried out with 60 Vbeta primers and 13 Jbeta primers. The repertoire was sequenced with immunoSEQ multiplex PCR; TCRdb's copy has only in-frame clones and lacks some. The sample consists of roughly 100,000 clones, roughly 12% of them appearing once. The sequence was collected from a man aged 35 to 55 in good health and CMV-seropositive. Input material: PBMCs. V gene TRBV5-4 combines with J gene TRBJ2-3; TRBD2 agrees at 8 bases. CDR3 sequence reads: CASSLLLSSGGVDTQYF. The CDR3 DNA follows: TGTGCCAGCAGCTTGCTGCTAAGCAGCGGGGGAGTAGATACGCAGTATTTT.